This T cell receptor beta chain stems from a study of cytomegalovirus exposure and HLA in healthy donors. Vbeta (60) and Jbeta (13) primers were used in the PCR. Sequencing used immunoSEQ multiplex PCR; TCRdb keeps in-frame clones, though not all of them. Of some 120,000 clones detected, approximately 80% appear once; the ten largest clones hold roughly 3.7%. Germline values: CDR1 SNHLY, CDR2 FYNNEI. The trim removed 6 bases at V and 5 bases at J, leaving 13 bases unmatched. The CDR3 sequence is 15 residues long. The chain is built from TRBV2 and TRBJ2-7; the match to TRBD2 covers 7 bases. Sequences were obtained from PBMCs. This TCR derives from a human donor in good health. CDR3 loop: CASSPLAAGIHEQYF. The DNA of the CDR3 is TGTGCCAGCAGCCCCCTAGCGGCCGGCATCCACGAGCAGTACTTC. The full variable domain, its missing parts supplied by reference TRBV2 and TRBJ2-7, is EPEVTQTPSHQVTQMGQEVILRCVPISNHLYFYWYRQILGQKVEFLVSFYNNEISEKSEIFDDQFSVERPDGSNFTLKIRSTKLEDSAMYFCASSPLAAGIHEQYFGPGTRLTVT.